Described below is a single T cell receptor beta chain sequence and its context. The data were taken from a study of neurological immune-mediated disorders. Over 160 million TCR-beta sequences, together covering 15-18 subjects, were produced by every individual sequencing run that was carried out. From the 5' RACE reads, TCRdb called clonotypes with MiXCR, one entry per CDR3 protein. The data show about 74,000 distinct CDR3 sequences, roughly 5% seen once. The TCR originated in a young man with multiple sclerosis. Input material: PBMCs.

The CDR3 loop reads CASSLPSRDQWSDEQYF. The CDR3 DNA reads TGTGCCAGCAGCTTGCCCTCTCGGGACCAGTGGAGTGACGAGCAGTACTTC. The chain couples TRBV5-6 to TRBJ2-7; D assignment may be TRBD1 or TRBD2 (5 bases each). The CDR3 totals 17 residues. Trimming stripped 1 base from V and 5 bases from J, with 22 bases between. Germline lookup yields CDR1 SGHDT and CDR2 YYEEEE.